The 16 T cell receptor beta chains presented below share a single source sample, sequenced in a study of T cell changes during pregnancy in multiple sclerosis (dated 2019 in TCRdb). The library was prepared using the immunoSEQ multiplex PCR assay. TCRdb took over this immuneACCESS table, retaining in-frame rearrangements with V and J assigned. Such tables are incomplete; in checked studies, under half of the missing clones stem from an unresolved V gene, and the remainder is unexplained. This sample is represented by around 67,000 clones; roughly 88% of them were singletons. Over 7.5% of the sample lies in the top ten. The sample was peripheral blood, taken after pregnancy. These receptors came from a female donor in good health, enrolled as a control in a pregnancy study.

This chain uses TRBV10-2 with TRBJ1-2; D remains unclear. Germline CDR1 WSHSY, CDR2 SAAADI. The length of the CDR3 is 14 residues. V was shortened by 0 bases and J by 5 bases, with 10 bases between the two germline ends. The CDR3 spells CASSESRGIYGYTF. CDR3 coding DNA: TGCGCCAGCAGTGAGTCCCGAGGGATTTATGGCTACACCTTC.

V gene TRBV7-2 combines with J gene TRBJ2-7; D is undetermined. The CDR3 totals 14 residues. Trimming took 5 bases from V and 0 from J, leaving 11 bases between them. Germline V CDR1 and CDR2: SGHTA, FQGNSA. The CDR3 bases are TGTGCCAGCAGCCGCCTGGCTGGCTCCTACGAGCAGTACTTC. As protein: CASSRLAGSYEQYF.

J is TRBJ1-5 and V is TRBV11-2, with D maybe TRBD1 (5 bases). Germline loops: CDR1 SGHAT, CDR2 FQNNGV. V was cut by 2 bases and J by 6 bases, with 14 bases left in between. The CDR3 length is 15 residues. CDR3 sequence (DNA): TGTGCCAGCAGCTTATCAGGGCAAATCGGTCAGCCCCAGCATTTT. Translated: CASSLSGQIGQPQHF. The full variable domain, with the rest looked up from reference TRBV11-2 and TRBJ1-5, is EAGVAQSPRYKIIEKRQSVAFWCNPISGHATLYWYQQILGQGPKLLIQFQNNGVVDDSQLPKDRFSAERLKGVDSTLKIQPAKLEDSAVYLCASSLSGQIGQPQHFGDGTRLSIL.

The chain couples TRBV7-2 to TRBJ2-7, with D maybe TRBD1 (6 bases). CDR3 length: 16 amino acids. The germline V and J ends were trimmed by 2 bases and 2 bases, with 16 bases remaining between them. Germline V gene lookup returns CDR1 SGHTA and CDR2 FQGNSA. The CDR3 here is CASSLNIGTKTYEQYF. The CDR3 nucleotides read TGTGCCAGCAGCTTAAACATCGGGACAAAGACCTACGAGCAGTACTTC. The variable domain in full, completed from reference TRBV7-2 and TRBJ2-7, reads GAGVSQSPSNKVTEKGKDVELRCDPISGHTALYWYRQSLGQGLEFLIYFQGNSAPDKSGLPSDRFSAERTGGSVSTLTIQRTQQEDSAVYLCASSLNIGTKTYEQYFGPGTRLTVT.

This clone was seen only once. Germline is not matched at one junction end, which may reflect a read error. V is TRBV9 and J is TRBJ2-2; maybe TRBD1 (6 bases). CDR1 and CDR2 from the germline V gene are SGDLS and YYNGEE. This CDR3 spans 16 amino acids. This CDR3 is CASSVAPTGNAGELFF. In nucleotides, the CDR3 is TGTGCCAGCAGCGTAGCCCCAACAGGGAACGCCGGGGAGCTGTTTTTT. Combining the CDR3 with reference TRBV9 and TRBJ2-2 gives the whole variable domain DSGVTQTPKHLITATGQRVTLRCSPRSGDLSVYWYQQSLDQGLQFLIQYYNGEERAKGNILERFSAQQFPDLHSELNLSSLELGDSALYFCASSVAPTGNAGELFFGEGSRLTVL.

This clone appeared a few times. The genes are TRBV19 and TRBJ2-1; 11 nucleotides match TRBD2. After removal of 1 base from V and 9 bases from J, the junction contained 8 bases not matched to a gene. The V gene's germline CDR1 is LNHDA and CDR2 SQIVND (reference sequence). The CDR3 spans 16 residues. CDR3 sequence reads: CASSIVGTSGTSEQFF. CDR3 in DNA: TGTGCCAGTAGTATAGTAGGGACTAGCGGCACCAGTGAGCAGTTCTTC. The full variable domain, completed using reference TRBV19 and TRBJ2-1, is DGGITQSPKYLFRKEGQNVTLSCEQNLNHDAMYWYRQDPGQGLRLIYYSQIVNDFQKGDIAEGYSVSREKKESFPLTVTSAQKNPTAFYLCASSIVGTSGTSEQFFGPGTRLTVL.

V is TRBV5-1 and J is TRBJ2-3; TRBD2 agrees at 12 bases. Trimming removed 4 bases from V and 0 bases from J; junction bases left unmatched: 3. CDR1 SGHRS and CDR2 YFSETQ come from the germline V gene. The CDR3 is 16 residues long. The CDR3 nucleotides read TGCGCCAGCAGCAATGGACTAGCGGGGAGCACAGATACGCAGTATTTT. Translating gives CASSNGLAGSTDTQYF.

V and J are TRBV5-1 and TRBJ2-4; D may be TRBD1 (5 bases). CDR1 and CDR2 (germline): SGHRS, YFSETQ. There are 13 residues in the CDR3. The V end lost 4 bases, the J end lost 7 bases, and 12 bases lay between the germline ends. CDR3 nucleotides: TGCGCCAGCAGCAGTGCGACAGAGAACATTCAGTACTTC. Protein product: CASSSATENIQYF.

The CDR3 DNA follows: TGTGCCAGCAGCGGGACAGGGGGTTTGAACACTGAAGCTTTCTTT. This codes for CASSGTGGLNTEAFF. The chain joins TRBV9 to TRBJ1-1; 10 bases line up with TRBD1. J lost 0 bases, V lost 3 bases, and 2 bases had no gene match. The CDR3 consists of 15 residues. The germline CDR1 and CDR2 sequences are SGDLS and YYNGEE.

The chain recombines TRBV5-6 with TRBJ2-1; 7 bases agree with TRBD2. V gave up 0 bases and J gave up 0 bases; unmatched junction bases: 0. Germline lookup yields CDR1 SGHDT and CDR2 YYEEEE. The CDR3 covers 15 residues. Written as DNA, the CDR3 is TGTGCCAGCAGCTTGGGCGGGAGCTCCTACAATGAGCAGTTCTTC. This sequence encodes CASSLGGSSYNEQFF.

This chain joins TRBV7-9 and TRBJ2-7, with D perhaps matching TRBD2 (5 bases). The CDR3 has 16 residues. Germline-derived CDR1 and CDR2 are SEHNR and FQNEAQ (reference sequence). The V end lost 1 base, the J end lost 0 bases, and 13 bases lay between the germline ends. CDR3 nucleotides: TGTGCCAGCAGCTTAGGAGGCGGGTTGAGCTCCTACGAGCAGTACTTC. Its translation: CASSLGGGLSSYEQYF.

The rearrangement links TRBV14 to TRBJ1-5; D is possibly TRBD1 (6 bases). V dropped 5 bases and J dropped 4 bases, with 6 bases sitting between them. CDR3 length: 12 amino acids. Germline values: CDR1 SGHDN, CDR2 FVKESK. In DNA form, the CDR3 reads TGTGCCAGCAGCGGACAGAATCAGCCCCAGCATTTT. Protein product: CASSGQNQPQHF.

This chain connects TRBV19 to TRBJ1-4; 9 positions agree with TRBD1. The CDR3 sequence is 16 residues long. Germline CDR1 is LNHDA and CDR2 is SQIVND (reference sequence). J gave up 8 bases and V 5 bases, and 12 bases lay outside the gene matches. In DNA, the CDR3 is TGTGCCAGTAGTGTTGGGACAGGGATTGTGACCGAAAAACTGTTTTTT. This encodes CASSVGTGIVTEKLFF. Using reference TRBV19 and TRBJ1-4 for the parts outside the CDR3, the full variable domain is DGGITQSPKYLFRKEGQNVTLSCEQNLNHDAMYWYRQDPGQGLRLIYYSQIVNDFQKGDIAEGYSVSREKKESFPLTVTSAQKNPTAFYLCASSVGTGIVTEKLFFGSGTQLSVL.

The chain carries TRBV7-9 and TRBJ1-3, with D uncertain. Deletions cut 5 bases from V and 0 bases from J, with 14 bases between. Per germline, CDR1 SEHNR and CDR2 FQNEAQ (reference sequence). This CDR3 has 16 amino acids. CDR3 sequence reads: CASSATHLSSGNTIYF. The CDR3, as DNA: TGTGCCAGCAGCGCTACCCACCTAAGCTCTGGAAACACCATATATTTT.

A remark on this clone: At one boundary the junction diverges from the germline segment, which might be a read error. The chain employs TRBV10-3 and TRBJ1-1; weak D call: TRBD1 (5 bases). CDR1 and CDR2 (germline): ENHRY, SYGVKD. The CDR3 sequence is 14 residues long. The CDR3 region is CAISESAAGTEAFF. For the CDR3, the DNA is TGTGCAATCAGTGAATCTGCCGCAGGGACTGAAGCTTTCTTT.

J is TRBJ2-3 and V is TRBV27; TRBD2 matches 7 bases. This CDR3 has 14 amino acids. CDR1 is MNHEY, CDR2 SMNVEV, per germline (reference sequence). Trimming cost V 3 bases and J 3 bases; bases outside gene matches: 3. This chain's CDR3 is CASSFLGRTDTQYF. CDR3 bases: TGTGCCAGCAGTTTCCTCGGGAGGACAGATACGCAGTATTTT.